Below are 20 T cell receptor beta chains sequenced from a single sample in a study of beta chain features in type 1 diabetes. The antigens these receptors bind are not known. General observations from the study: TCRB CDR3s were moderately but significantly shorter in Type 1 diabetes patients in all four CD4+ subsets.

Since all of the isolated RNA was reverse transcribed, expressed TCRB transcripts were what got sequenced. Repertoires were generated with immunoSEQ multiplex PCR, while TCRdb's copy carries only in-frame clones and drops some. The sample includes 200,000 to 250,000 clones, approximately 15% of them seen just once. The sample was naive CD4+ T cells from blood. The source of these receptors is a man between 25 and 39 years old with type 1 diabetes.

There are a few counts of this clone. The genes are TRBV5-4 and TRBJ2-2; 15 bases agree with TRBD2. Looked up from germline, CDR1 is SGHNT and CDR2 is YYREEE (reference sequence). The CDR3 covers 16 residues. The V segment lost 4 bases and the J segment 5 bases; nucleotides outside the gene matches: 3. CDR3 sequence: CASSTGTSGRTGELFF. The CDR3 coding sequence is TGTGCCAGCAGCACCGGGACTAGCGGGAGGACCGGGGAGCTGTTTTTT.

This clone showed up just a few times. The chain recombines TRBV2 with TRBJ2-7; 10 bases are a match to TRBD1. Germline loops: CDR1 SNHLY, CDR2 FYNNEI. CDR3 length: 15 residues. V lost 6 bases, J lost 6 bases, and 11 bases stayed unmatched. CDR3 in amino acids: CASSFGGQGVSEQYF. CDR3 in DNA: TGTGCCAGCAGCTTTGGTGGACAGGGGGTTTCCGAGCAGTACTTC. Using reference TRBV2 and TRBJ2-7 for the parts outside the CDR3, the full variable domain is EPEVTQTPSHQVTQMGQEVILRCVPISNHLYFYWYRQILGQKVEFLVSFYNNEISEKSEIFDDQFSVERPDGSNFTLKIRSTKLEDSAMYFCASSFGGQGVSEQYFGPGTRLTVT.

This clone was seen a few times. V usage is TRBV4-1 and J usage is TRBJ1-6; D is uncertain. Trimming removed 4 bases from V and 4 bases from J, with 5 bases in between. Germline V gene data show CDR1 as MGHRA and CDR2 as YSYEKL. This CDR3 has 13 amino acids. The DNA of the CDR3 is TGCGCCAGCAGCCCCGGGTATAATTCACCCCTCCACTTT. Encoded protein: CASSPGYNSPLHF.

The chain employs TRBV6-1 and TRBJ2-3, with no clear D. The V and J ends lost 6 bases and 2 bases respectively, with 3 bases between them. This CDR3 comprises 11 residues. Germline V lookup: CDR1 MNHNS, CDR2 SASEGT. The CDR3 protein is CASRYTDTQYF. The CDR3 DNA reads as TGTGCCAGCAGGTACACAGATACGCAGTATTTT.

The rearrangement links TRBV4-1 to TRBJ2-4, with D possibly being TRBD2 (6 bases). Trimming cost V 1 base and J 0 bases, with 10 bases left between them. Germline V gene lookup returns CDR1 MGHRA and CDR2 YSYEKL. The CDR3 is made up of 16 amino acids. CDR3 in amino acids: CASSQAPGLAKNIQYF. The DNA for the CDR3 is TGCGCCAGCAGCCAAGCACCGGGACTAGCCAAAAACATTCAGTACTTC.

There are a few counts of this clone. The DNA of the CDR3 is TGTGCCAGCAGGGCCCCCGGGGGATCTGGAAACACCATATATTTT. Translation gives CASRAPGGSGNTIYF. This chain joins TRBV6-5 and TRBJ1-3; weak D call: TRBD1 (5 bases). Deletions cut 6 bases from V and 1 base from J, with 13 bases between. Germline V CDR1 and CDR2: MNHEY, SVGAGI. This CDR3 spans 15 amino acids.

This clone was detected a few times. V usage is TRBV18 and J usage is TRBJ2-5, with D unresolved. The CDR3 runs to 14 residues. Germline V gene lookup returns CDR1 KGHSH and CDR2 LQKENI. V lost 6 bases and J lost 4, with 15 bases in between. The CDR3 reads CASSPLAGPETQYF. CDR3 DNA sequence: TGTGCCAGCTCCCCCTTGGCAGGTCCAGAGACCCAGTACTTC. Based on the CDR3 plus reference TRBV18 and TRBJ2-5, the full variable domain is NAGVMQNPRHLVRRRGQEARLRCSPMKGHSHVYWYRQLPEEGLKFMVYLQKENIIDESGMPKERFSAEFPKEGPSILRIQQVVRGDSAAYFCASSPLAGPETQYFGPGTRLLVL.

The chain is built from TRBV7-2 and TRBJ2-2; 10 bases align to TRBD2. CDR1 and CDR2 from the germline V gene are SGHTA and FQGNSA. V was pared by 5 bases and J by 7 bases, with 13 bases of the junction left unmatched. The CDR3 has 17 residues. CDR3 DNA sequence: TGTGCCAGCAGCACCGGACTAGCGGCCCGTTTGGGCGGGGAGCTGTTTTTT. As protein: CASSTGLAARLGGELFF.

This clone has just a few counts. This chain connects TRBV30 to TRBJ1-1, with D uncertain. Looked up from germline, CDR1 is GTSNPN and CDR2 is SVGIG (reference sequence). The CDR3 is made up of 13 amino acids. Trimming stripped 1 base from V and 1 base from J, with 7 bases between. Here the CDR3 reads CAWSARGNTEAFF. In DNA, the CDR3 is TGTGCCTGGAGTGCCCGAGGGAACACTGAAGCTTTCTTT.

V and J are TRBV5-4 and TRBJ2-7, with TRBD2 matching 8 bases. The V gene's germline CDR1 is SGHNT and CDR2 YYREEE (reference sequence). J lost 3 bases, V lost 0 bases, and 8 bases had no gene match. CDR3 size: 16 residues. CDR3 DNA sequence: TGTGCCAGCAGCTTGGCTCACGGGACTAGAAGCTACGAGCAGTACTTC. Translating gives CASSLAHGTRSYEQYF.

This chain uses TRBV6-5 with TRBJ1-2, with a weak D call TRBD1 (5 bases). Germline CDR1 reads MNHEY; CDR2 reads SVGAGI. The CDR3 consists of 13 residues. Trimming took 6 bases from V and 3 from J, leaving 11 bases between them. The CDR3 DNA follows: TGTGCCAGCAGGGGGGGGAAACACTATGGCTACACCTTC. It translates to CASRGGKHYGYTF.

There are a few counts of this clone. V and J are TRBV30 and TRBJ1-2, with D perhaps TRBD1 (5 bases). This CDR3 spans 12 amino acids. V lost 0 bases and J 8 bases, leaving 10 bases between the germline ends. Germline lookup yields CDR1 GTSNPN and CDR2 SVGIG (reference sequence). This CDR3 is CAWSVLRGGYTF. The CDR3, as DNA: TGTGCCTGGAGTGTACTAAGGGGCGGCTACACCTTC.

This clone has more than one count but fewer than ten. This chain joins TRBV4-1 and TRBJ1-1; tentative D call: TRBD1 (6 bases). The length of the CDR3 is 14 residues. V lost 5 bases and J lost 1, with 11 bases in between. Germline CDR1 MGHRA, CDR2 YSYEKL. The CDR3, as DNA: TGCGCCAGCAGCTTACAGGGCCCGAACACTGAAGCTTTCTTT. This encodes CASSLQGPNTEAFF.

This clone was recorded a few times. The chain employs TRBV25-1 and TRBJ1-1; D ambiguous. Deletions cut 4 bases from V and 4 bases from J, with 10 bases between. In germline, CDR1 is MGHDK, CDR2 SYGVNS. The CDR3 sequence is 13 residues long. This chain's CDR3 is CASSAAGSTEAFF. The CDR3 bases are TGTGCCAGCAGTGCCGCCGGGTCCACTGAAGCTTTCTTT.

The chain recombines TRBV19 with TRBJ2-7, with 8 bases aligning to TRBD1. Germline V gene data show CDR1 as LNHDA and CDR2 as SQIVND (reference sequence). V was clipped by 3 bases and J by 1 base; unmatched bases: 5. CDR3 length: 15 residues. The CDR3 sequence: CASSMARTGSYEQYF. The CDR3 region has the DNA TGTGCCAGTAGTATGGCGAGGACAGGGTCCTACGAGCAGTACTTC.

In its sample, this clone was seen a few times. This chain connects TRBV18 to TRBJ1-2, with TRBD1 matching over 7 bases. V lost 3 bases to trimming and J lost 2 bases; unmatched junction nucleotides: 0. Germline V gene data show CDR1 as KGHSH and CDR2 as LQKENI. CDR3 length equals 13 residues. Here the CDR3 reads CASSPTGNYGYTF. The CDR3 nucleotides are TGTGCCAGCTCACCGACAGGGAACTATGGCTACACCTTC.

The sample holds a few counts of this clone. The chain joins TRBV7-2 to TRBJ2-3; maybe TRBD1 (5 bases). Per the germline V gene, CDR1 is SGHTA and CDR2 is FQGNSA. The CDR3 spans 15 residues. V lost 4 bases and J 2 bases, leaving 13 bases between the germline ends. Here the CDR3 DNA reads TGTGCCAGCAGCTCGGTTGTGGGGCCCACAGATACGCAGTATTTT. Its translation is CASSSVVGPTDTQYF.

V is TRBV4-1 and J is TRBJ2-7; possible D gene TRBD2, 6 bases. The ends were cut back, 0 bases at V and 4 bases at J, with 13 bases in the middle. CDR1 is MGHRA, CDR2 YSYEKL, per germline. This CDR3 is built from 15 residues. As DNA, the CDR3 is TGCGCCAGCAGCCAAGACCCAGGACTACTATACGAGCAGTACTTC. It is translated as CASSQDPGLLYEQYF.

The chain is built from TRBV14 and TRBJ2-3, with 7 bases lining up with TRBD1. In germline, CDR1 is SGHDN, CDR2 FVKESK. J was trimmed by 2 bases and V by 3 bases; bases with no gene match: 14. This CDR3 comprises 18 residues. DNA of the CDR3: TGTGCCAGCAGCCAGGCGACAGATGGGGACAGTTACACAGATACGCAGTATTTT. Translating gives CASSQATDGDSYTDTQYF.

This clone was seen more than once but under ten times. This chain connects TRBV5-1 to TRBJ2-7, with D maybe TRBD1 (5 bases). The V end was cut by 4 bases, the J end by 4 bases, with 15 bases between. Germline CDR1 and CDR2: SGHRS and YFSETQ. CDR3 length: 14 residues. The CDR3 here is CASSEAGMPYEQYF. The CDR3 nucleotides are TGCGCCAGCAGCGAGGCAGGGATGCCGTACGAGCAGTACTTC.